The 17 T cell receptor beta chains below were found in one sample sequenced in a study of shared clonotypes between healthy human individuals (dated by TCRdb to 2018 to 2021). The library was obtained by the immunoSEQ multiplex PCR assay. TCRdb obtained this table from immuneACCESS and retained in-frame rearrangements with V and J assigned. These tables miss some clones; where compared with another copy, unresolved V genes account for less than half of the shortfall, and the remainder is unexplained. The sample table holds 2 million to 3 million clones, of which just over 90% were seen once. The ten largest account for around 0.14% of the sample. Sequenced material: naive CD4+ T cells sorted from blood. Per the publication, the cell subset or site label means: CD45RA+ positively selected. The source of these receptors is a man aged 18 to 35 in good health.

The chain uses TRBV6-6 and TRBJ2-6; D not resolved. Per germline, CDR1 MNHNY and CDR2 SVGAGI (reference sequence). V was trimmed by 7 bases and J by 12 bases, leaving 10 bases between them. This CDR3 contains 11 residues. CDR3 DNA sequence: TGTGCCAGCAATTCTCGGGCCGTCCTGACTTTC. Translating gives CASNSRAVLTF.

This clone was picked up one time. This rearrangement joins TRBV11-2 to TRBJ2-5, with 10 bases identical to TRBD2. With 0 bases clipped from V and 5 bases from J, the junction kept 15 bases outside the gene matches. CDR1 and CDR2 from the germline V gene are SGHAT and FQNNGV. This CDR3 has 19 amino acids. The CDR3 spells CASSLDWLIASGSAETQYF. CDR3 DNA: TGTGCCAGCAGCTTAGATTGGTTAATTGCTAGCGGGAGCGCGGAGACCCAGTACTTC.

The chain employs TRBV28 and TRBJ1-1, with D tentatively TRBD1 (6 bases). The germline gives CDR1 MDHEN, CDR2 SYDVKM. V was shortened by 6 bases and J by 4 bases, with 27 bases between the two germline ends. CDR3 length: 18 residues. The CDR3 bases are TGTGCCAGCAGAGCGGGGGCAGGGAGGATCACTAGGACCACTGAAGCTTTCTTT. Its protein product is CASRAGAGRITRTTEAFF.

V gene TRBV6-5 combines with J gene TRBJ1-2, with 8 positions matching TRBD1. The CDR3 consists of 15 residues. V was clipped by 5 bases and J by 4 bases; unmatched bases: 9. Germline CDR1 is MNHEY and CDR2 is SVGAGI. The CDR3 here is CASSISGTGGYGYTF. CDR3 DNA sequence: TGTGCCAGCAGTATATCCGGGACAGGTGGCTATGGCTACACCTTC.

The CDR3 loop reads CASSKIYEQYF. The DNA for the CDR3 is TGTGCCAGCAGCAAAATCTACGAGCAGTACTTC. The chain uses TRBV21-1 and TRBJ2-7. TRBV21-1 is an annotated pseudogene. The CDR3 has 11 amino acids.

The chain joins TRBV10-3 to TRBJ2-1; 11 positions match TRBD2. This CDR3 is 15 amino acids long. Germline loops: CDR1 ENHRY, CDR2 SYGVKD. The trim removed 4 bases at V and 6 bases at J, leaving 5 bases unmatched. The CDR3 nucleotides are TGTGCCATCAGTGTAACTAGCGGGGGTGCCAATGAGCAGTTCTTC. Encoded protein: CAISVTSGGANEQFF.

Regarding this clone: Other DNA sequences in the same sample also yield this CDR3. The genes are TRBV29-1 and TRBJ1-1; D not certain. CDR1 and CDR2 from the germline V gene are SQVTM and ANQGSEA. The CDR3 sequence is 12 residues long. Trimming left V 4 bases short and J 0 bases short, with 6 bases between. The CDR3 bases are TGCAGCGTTGTGCGGATGAACACTGAAGCTTTCTTT. It translates to CSVVRMNTEAFF.

This sequence joins TRBV14 and TRBJ1-1; D is unresolved. This CDR3 has 14 residues. V gave up 1 base and J gave up 1 base, with 7 bases separating them. CDR1 and CDR2 (germline): SGHDN, FVKESK. The CDR3 is CASSQGLRNTEAFF. The CDR3 DNA reads as TGTGCCAGCAGCCAAGGCCTGAGGAACACTGAAGCTTTCTTT.

The chain carries TRBV2 and TRBJ1-4; D is perhaps TRBD1 (5 bases). Germline V lookup: CDR1 SNHLY, CDR2 FYNNEI. Trimming took off 4 bases at V and 1 base at J, with 10 bases between the two ends. This CDR3 has 15 amino acids. The DNA of the CDR3 is TGTGCCAGCAGTGCACAGGCCATAACTAATGAAAAACTGTTTTTT. Amino acids: CASSAQAITNEKLFF.

Concerning this clone: The sample carries other DNA sequences with the same CDR3. The genes are TRBV2 and TRBJ1-5, with 7 nucleotides matching TRBD1. Germline trimming cut 4 bases from V and 2 bases from J; bases unmatched to any gene: 8. Germline V gene sequence: CDR1 SNHLY, CDR2 FYNNEI. The CDR3 totals 16 residues. CDR3 amino acids: CASSVEGGRGNQPQHF. CDR3 sequence (DNA): TGTGCCAGCAGTGTCGAAGGGGGCCGTGGCAATCAGCCCCAGCATTTT.

CDR3 amino acids: CASSQRTGGTYEQYF. The CDR3 nucleotides read TGTGCCAGCAGTCAGCGGACAGGGGGCACCTACGAGCAGTACTTC. The chain couples TRBV6-5 to TRBJ2-7, with 11 bases aligning to TRBD1. Germline assignment: CDR1 MNHEY and CDR2 SVGAGI. This CDR3 has 15 residues. The V gene end was trimmed by 5 bases and the J gene end by 2 bases; junction bases not matched to a gene: 5.

V is TRBV5-1 and J is TRBJ1-5, with D hard to call. The CDR3 has 15 amino acids. Germline-derived CDR1 and CDR2 are SGHRS and YFSETQ. V was shortened by 0 bases and J by 2 bases, with 9 bases between the two germline ends. In DNA, the CDR3 is TGCGCCAGCAGCTTGGGATCATCGGGCAATCAGCCCCAGCATTTT. It translates to CASSLGSSGNQPQHF. Together with reference TRBV5-1 and TRBJ1-5, the CDR3 gives the full variable domain: KAGVTQTPRYLIKTRGQQVTLSCSPISGHRSVSWYQQTPGQGLQFLFEYFSETQRNKGNFPGRFSGRQFSNSRSEMNVSTLELGDSALYLCASSLGSSGNQPQHFGDGTRLSIL.

Regarding this clone: The sample contains more than one DNA sequence encoding this CDR3. This sequence joins TRBV5-1 and TRBJ2-3; D gene unclear. Germline V gene lookup returns CDR1 SGHRS and CDR2 YFSETQ. Deletions cut 3 bases from V and 0 bases from J, with 5 bases between. The CDR3 length is 13 residues. CDR3 loop: CASSWGSTDTQYF. The CDR3 DNA follows: TGCGCCAGCAGCTGGGGAAGCACAGATACGCAGTATTTT.

This clone came up once. The J gene is TRBJ1-1, the V gene TRBV11-2; D is unclear. Trimming shortened V by 3 bases and J by 4 bases, and 9 bases separated the two germline ends. Germline CDR1 is SGHAT and CDR2 is FQNNGV. The CDR3 has 13 residues. The CDR3 coding sequence is TGTGCCAGCAGCTTTCTGGATTTCACTGAAGCTTTCTTT. This encodes CASSFLDFTEAFF.

This clone was counted only a few times. The CDR3 bases are TGTGCCAGCACCAGCCCCGGGACAGCCTACGAGCAGTACTTC. Translation: CASTSPGTAYEQYF. The V call is TRBV7-9, the J call TRBJ2-7; 7 bases match TRBD1. V lost 7 bases to trimming and J lost 2 bases; unmatched junction nucleotides: 8. This CDR3 region has 14 residues. Germline V lookup: CDR1 SEHNR, CDR2 FQNEAQ (reference sequence).

This clone was observed a single time. The chain has TRBV19 and TRBJ2-6, with no clear D. This CDR3 is 11 amino acids long. Germline V gene data show CDR1 as LNHDA and CDR2 as SQIVND (reference sequence). V lost 6 bases, J lost 4 bases, and 1 base lay in between. CDR3 nucleotides: TGTGCCAGTAGGGGGGCCAACGTCCTGACTTTC. Protein sequence: CASRGANVLTF.

This clone was seen a single time. This rearrangement joins TRBV18 to TRBJ2-6; D uncertain. This CDR3 comprises 16 residues. The germline CDR1 and CDR2 sequences are KGHSH and LQKENI. Trimming took off 3 bases at V and 3 bases at J, with 12 bases between the two ends. CDR3 sequence (DNA): TGTGCCAGCTCACCTTTTACTACGGTTGGGGCCAACGTCCTGACTTTC. Its translation: CASSPFTTVGANVLTF.